This entry lists 2 T cell receptor beta chains sequenced from one sample in a study of blood T cell repertoires in COVID-19. Some clones are missing from TCRdb's copy, which holds only in-frame ones; the method was immunoSEQ multiplex PCR. This repertoire shows over 200,000 clones, approximately 85% found once; its top ten account for around 2%. The specimen sequenced was PBMCs or T cells enriched from blood (not recorded which). Source of these receptors: a woman in her forties or fifties who had recovered from COVID-19.

V gene TRBV18 combines with J gene TRBJ2-5; 8 nucleotides line up with TRBD1. Losses at the gene ends were 6 bases for V and 4 bases for J; bases not matched to a gene: 10. This CDR3 has 15 residues. Germline V lookup: CDR1 KGHSH, CDR2 LQKENI. Written as DNA, the CDR3 is TGTGCCAGCTCCCCCGACAGGGGTTTAGGAGAGACCCAGTACTTC. Translation: CASSPDRGLGETQYF.

The gene calls are TRBV7-9 and TRBJ2-7; the match to TRBD1 covers 9 bases. The CDR3 length is 13 residues. V gave up 6 bases and J gave up 4 bases; unmatched junction bases: 4. CDR1 is SEHNR, CDR2 FQNEAQ, per germline (reference sequence). The CDR3 nucleotides read TGTGCCAGCAGACGGGACAGGGCGTACGAGCAGTACTTC. It is translated as CASRRDRAYEQYF.